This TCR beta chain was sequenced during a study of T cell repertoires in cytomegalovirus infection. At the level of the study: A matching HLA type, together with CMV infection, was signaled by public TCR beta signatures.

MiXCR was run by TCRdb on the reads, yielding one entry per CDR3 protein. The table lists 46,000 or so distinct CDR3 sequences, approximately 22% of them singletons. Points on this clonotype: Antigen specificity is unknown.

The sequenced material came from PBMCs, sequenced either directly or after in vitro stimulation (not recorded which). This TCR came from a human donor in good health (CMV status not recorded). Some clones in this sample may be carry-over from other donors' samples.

For the CDR3, the DNA is TGCAGTGCTGAAGTAGCCTACGAGCAGTACTTC. Amino acids: CSAEVAYEQYF. The V and J genes are TRBV20-1 and TRBJ2-7, with D unresolved. V was pared by 5 bases and J by 2 bases, with 7 bases between. The germline CDR1 and CDR2 sequences are DFQATT and SNEGSKA (reference sequence). This CDR3 has 11 residues.